Listed here are 15 T cell receptor beta chains from one sample, sequenced in a study of blood T cell repertoires in COVID-19. Data came from immunoSEQ multiplex PCR; TCRdb stores just in-frame clones and leaves some out. The table records roughly 140,000 clones, roughly 88% of them present only once. The specimen sequenced was peripheral blood. The receptors derive from a human donor in a cohort sampled during active COVID-19.

V usage is TRBV5-6 and J usage is TRBJ1-2, with 9 nucleotides matching TRBD1. V lost 4 bases to trimming and J lost 4 bases; unmatched junction nucleotides: 2. CDR3 size: 13 residues. Per the germline V gene, CDR1 is SGHDT and CDR2 is YYEEEE. The CDR3 DNA reads TGTGCCAGCAGCCGGGACAGGGCCTATGGCTACACCTTC. Translating it yields CASSRDRAYGYTF. The entire variable domain, with the rest obtained from reference TRBV5-6 and TRBJ1-2, is as follows: DAGVTQSPTHLIKTRGQQVTLRCSPKSGHDTVSWYQQALGQGPQFIFQYYEEEERQRGNFPDRFSGHQFPNYSSELNVNALLLGDSALYLCASSRDRAYGYTFGSGTRLTVV.

The J gene is TRBJ1-2, the V gene TRBV6-6; 12 bases match TRBD1. This CDR3 comprises 14 residues. Germline V gene lookup returns CDR1 MNHNY and CDR2 SVGAGI (reference sequence). Trimming at V came to 9 bases and at J to 3 bases, leaving 5 bases not matched to a gene. CDR3: CASGDRGPYYGYTF. CDR3 nucleotides: TGTGCCAGTGGGGACAGGGGGCCTTACTATGGCTACACCTTC.

This clone was detected only a few times. The CDR3 bases are TGTGCCAGCAGCGAGGTGGTTGCAAAACTGTTTTTT. This sequence encodes CASSEVVAKLFF. V usage is TRBV12-3 or TRBV12-4 and J usage is TRBJ1-4, with unresolved D. V shed 6 bases and J shed 10 bases, with 12 bases lying between them. The CDR3 runs to 12 residues.

The chain links TRBV6-2 or TRBV6-3 to TRBJ1-4, with TRBD1 matching over 10 bases. CDR3 length: 18 amino acids. In germline, CDR1 is MNHEY, CDR2 SVGEGT. V trimming: 4 bases; J trimming: 7 bases; junction bases outside the gene matches: 15. CDR3 protein: CASSFTGTGDLPGEKLFF. The DNA for the CDR3 is TGTGCCAGCAGTTTCACCGGGACAGGGGACCTTCCGGGTGAAAAACTGTTTTTT.

This clone was picked up a small number of times. V and J are TRBV18 and TRBJ1-6, with a weak D call TRBD1 (5 bases). Trimming took 3 bases from V and 10 from J, leaving 16 bases between them. The germline gives CDR1 KGHSH, CDR2 LQKENI. The CDR3 has 15 residues. The CDR3 spells CASSPGAGGYSPLHF. The CDR3 DNA reads as TGTGCCAGCTCACCCGGGGCGGGAGGCTACTCACCCCTCCACTTT.

This rearrangement joins TRBV27 to TRBJ2-2; a weak D match, TRBD2 (5 bases). The CDR3 contains 18 residues. Trimming shortened V by 5 bases and J by 1 base, and 20 bases separated the two germline ends. Per germline, CDR1 MNHEY and CDR2 SMNVEV (reference sequence). The CDR3 DNA reads as TGTGCCAGCAGTAAGGACTTACTTCAGAAGAAGAACACCGGGGAGCTGTTTTTT. It encodes CASSKDLLQKKNTGELFF.

The rearrangement uses TRBV6-5 and TRBJ2-5; 8 positions match TRBD2. The germline V gene encodes CDR1 MNHEY and CDR2 SVGAGI. V dropped 4 bases and J dropped 2; count of bases not matched to a gene: 9. This CDR3 comprises 16 residues. As DNA, the CDR3 is TGTGCCAGCAGTTCTATGAGGGGCGGGGGGCAAGAGACCCAGTACTTC. It encodes CASSSMRGGGQETQYF.

This clone has only a few counts. The chain joins TRBV6-6 to TRBJ1-1; TRBD1 might be the D (5 bases). Per germline, CDR1 MNHNY and CDR2 SVGAGI (reference sequence). The germline V and J ends were trimmed by 0 bases and 0 bases, with 11 bases remaining between them. CDR3 length: 16 residues. CDR3 region: CASSYSGGGLNTEAFF. The CDR3, as DNA: TGTGCCAGCAGTTACTCGGGGGGGGGTTTGAACACTGAAGCTTTCTTT.

The CDR3 region has the DNA TGTGCCAGCAGCTTAAGCGGGACAGGGAGCGCCGGGGAGCTGTTTTTT. Encoded protein: CASSLSGTGSAGELFF. The chain combines TRBV7-3 with TRBJ2-2, with 9 positions matching TRBD1. The CDR3 covers 16 residues. Germline CDR1 and CDR2: SGHTA and FQGTGA. Germline trimming cut 1 base from V and 6 bases from J; bases unmatched to any gene: 6. Filled out from reference TRBV7-3 and TRBJ2-2, the complete variable domain reads GAGVSQTPSNKVTEKGKYVELRCDPISGHTALYWYRQSLGQGPEFLIYFQGTGAADDSGLPNDRFFAVRPEGSVSTLKIQRTERGDSAVYLCASSLSGTGSAGELFFGEGSRLTVL.

The table lists this clone with a few counts. V usage is TRBV6-2 or TRBV6-3 and J usage is TRBJ2-1; 9 bases line up with TRBD1. CDR3 size: 13 residues. Germline values: CDR1 MNHEY, CDR2 SVGEGT. Trimming at V came to 6 bases and at J to 5 bases, leaving 2 bases not matched to a gene. The CDR3 spells CASSGQGHNEQFF. The CDR3 DNA reads as TGTGCCAGCAGCGGACAGGGGCACAATGAGCAGTTCTTC.

This clone was seen just once. The chain combines TRBV30 with TRBJ2-7; D perhaps matches TRBD1 (6 bases). The CDR3 consists of 17 residues. From germline, CDR1 is GTSNPN and CDR2 SVGIG (reference sequence). Deletions cut 1 base from V and 0 bases from J, with 19 bases between. CDR3 region: CAWSAGSRGRSSYEQYF. CDR3 in DNA: TGTGCCTGGAGTGCAGGCTCCAGGGGACGGAGCTCCTACGAGCAGTACTTC. Full variable domain (rest looked up from reference TRBV30 and TRBJ2-7): SQTIHQWPATLVQPVGSPLSLECTVEGTSNPNLYWYRQAAGRGLQLLFYSVGIGQISSEVPQNLSASRPQDRQFILSSKKLLLSDSGFYLCAWSAGSRGRSSYEQYFGPGTRLTVT.

The V and J genes are TRBV4-3 and TRBJ2-7; D is undetermined. The V gene's germline CDR1 is LGHNA and CDR2 YSLEER. There are 14 residues in the CDR3. V was pared by 1 base and J by 0 bases, with 7 bases between. The CDR3 DNA sequence: TGCGCCAGCAGCCAAGTCCCAGTCTCCTACGAGCAGTACTTC. Translation: CASSQVPVSYEQYF.

The gene calls are TRBV5-1 and TRBJ2-1, with 11 bases fitting TRBD2. V dropped 3 bases and J dropped 2; count of bases not matched to a gene: 4. The CDR3 loop spans 16 amino acids. The germline V gene has CDR1 SGHRS and CDR2 YFSETQ. CDR3 region: CASSSGTSGTYNEQFF. CDR3 sequence (DNA): TGCGCCAGCAGCTCCGGGACTAGCGGTACCTACAATGAGCAGTTCTTC. Combining the CDR3 with reference TRBV5-1 and TRBJ2-1 gives the whole variable domain KAGVTQTPRYLIKTRGQQVTLSCSPISGHRSVSWYQQTPGQGLQFLFEYFSETQRNKGNFPGRFSGRQFSNSRSEMNVSTLELGDSALYLCASSSGTSGTYNEQFFGPGTRLTVL.

The chain links TRBV10-3 to TRBJ1-1; no definite D call. This CDR3 contains 14 residues. The germline V and J ends were trimmed by 6 bases and 0 bases, with 11 bases remaining between them. Germline CDR1 reads ENHRY; CDR2 reads SYGVKD. Here the CDR3 DNA reads TGTGCCATCAGCATACAGCCCATGAACACTGAAGCTTTCTTT. Translated, it gives CAISIQPMNTEAFF.

This chain connects TRBV7-9 to TRBJ2-7; perhaps TRBD1 as D (6 bases). Germline V gives CDR1 SEHNR, CDR2 FQNEAQ (reference sequence). Trimming cost V 5 bases and J 5 bases, with 10 bases left between them. The CDR3 totals 12 residues. CDR3 sequence (DNA): TGTGCCAGCAGCCCACAGGGAGACGAGCAGTACTTC. It codes for CASSPQGDEQYF.